This record concerns one T cell receptor (beta chain) sequence. Categorization into cohorts depended on clinical history that participants reported. The V gene's germline CDR1 is MDHEN and CDR2 SYDVKM. V shed 6 bases and J 5 bases; nucleotides not matched to a gene: 6. The CDR3 contains 14 residues. The entry originates in a study of blood T cell repertoires in COVID-19. Clones were sequenced by immunoSEQ multiplex PCR, and TCRdb holds only the in-frame ones, with some missing. The sample has approximately 300,000 clones, over 75% seen once. The sample was PBMCs or T cells enriched from blood (not recorded which). V gene TRBV28 combines with J gene TRBJ2-2; 7 positions match TRBD1. This TCR derives from a woman aged 25-40 years who had recovered from COVID-19. CDR3 loop: CASRLTGATGELFF. For the CDR3, the DNA is TGTGCCAGCAGGCTTACAGGGGCTACCGGGGAGCTGTTTTTT.